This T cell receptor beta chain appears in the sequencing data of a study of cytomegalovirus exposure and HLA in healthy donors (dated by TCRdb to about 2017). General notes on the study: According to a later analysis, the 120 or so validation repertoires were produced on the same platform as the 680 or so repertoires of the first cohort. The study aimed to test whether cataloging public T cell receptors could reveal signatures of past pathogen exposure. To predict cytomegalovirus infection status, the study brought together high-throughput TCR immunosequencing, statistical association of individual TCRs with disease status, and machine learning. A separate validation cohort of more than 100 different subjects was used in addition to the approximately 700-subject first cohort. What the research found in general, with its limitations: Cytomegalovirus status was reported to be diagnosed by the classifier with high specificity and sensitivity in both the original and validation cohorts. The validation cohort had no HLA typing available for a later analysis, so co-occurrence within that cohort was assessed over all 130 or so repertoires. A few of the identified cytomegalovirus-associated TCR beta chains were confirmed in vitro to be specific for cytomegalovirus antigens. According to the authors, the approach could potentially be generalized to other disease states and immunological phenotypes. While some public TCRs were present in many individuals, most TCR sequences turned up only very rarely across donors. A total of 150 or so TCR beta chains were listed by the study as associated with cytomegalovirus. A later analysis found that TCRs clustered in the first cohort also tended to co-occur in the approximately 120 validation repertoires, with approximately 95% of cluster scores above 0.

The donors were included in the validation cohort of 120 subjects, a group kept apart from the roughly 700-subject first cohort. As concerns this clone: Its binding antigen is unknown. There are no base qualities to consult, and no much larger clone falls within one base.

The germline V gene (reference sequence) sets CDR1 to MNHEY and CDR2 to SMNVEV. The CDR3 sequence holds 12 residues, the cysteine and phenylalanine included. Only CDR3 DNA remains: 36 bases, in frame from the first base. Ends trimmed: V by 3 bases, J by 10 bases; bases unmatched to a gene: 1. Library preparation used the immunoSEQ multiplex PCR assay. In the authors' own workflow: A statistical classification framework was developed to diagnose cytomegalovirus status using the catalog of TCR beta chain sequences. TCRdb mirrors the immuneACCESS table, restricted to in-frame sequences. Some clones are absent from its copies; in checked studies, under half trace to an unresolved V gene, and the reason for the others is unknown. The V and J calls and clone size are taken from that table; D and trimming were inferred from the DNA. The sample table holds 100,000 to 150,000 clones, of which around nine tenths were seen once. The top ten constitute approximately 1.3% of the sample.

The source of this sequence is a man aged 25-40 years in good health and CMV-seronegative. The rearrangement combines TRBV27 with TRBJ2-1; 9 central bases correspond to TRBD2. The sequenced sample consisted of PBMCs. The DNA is TGTGCCAGCAGTTTGCTAGCGGGAGAGCAGTTCTTC. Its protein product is CASSLLAGEQFF.